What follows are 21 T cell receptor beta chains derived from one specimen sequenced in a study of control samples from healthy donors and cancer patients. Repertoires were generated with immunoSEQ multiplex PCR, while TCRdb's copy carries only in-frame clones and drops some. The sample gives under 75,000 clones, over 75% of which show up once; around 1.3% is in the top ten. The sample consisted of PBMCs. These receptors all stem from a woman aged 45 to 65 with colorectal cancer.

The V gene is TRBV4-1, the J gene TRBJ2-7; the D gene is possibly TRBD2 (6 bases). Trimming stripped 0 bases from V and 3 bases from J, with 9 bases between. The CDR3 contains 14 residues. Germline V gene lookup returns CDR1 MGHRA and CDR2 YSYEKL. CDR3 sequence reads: CASSQEMGGYEQYF. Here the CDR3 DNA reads TGCGCCAGCAGCCAAGAGATGGGGGGCTACGAGCAGTACTTC.

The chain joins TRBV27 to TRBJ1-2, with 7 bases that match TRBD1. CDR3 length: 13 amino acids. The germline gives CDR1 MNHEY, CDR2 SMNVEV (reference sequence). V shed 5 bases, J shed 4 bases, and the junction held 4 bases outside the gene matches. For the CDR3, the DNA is TGTGCCAGCAGTCCTTGGACAGGCTATGGCTACACCTTC. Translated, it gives CASSPWTGYGYTF.

DNA of the CDR3: TGTGCCAGCAGTGAAGCTGGTGGGCGGCACGAGCAGTACTTC. Its protein is CASSEAGGRHEQYF. The chain combines TRBV6-1 with TRBJ2-7; D ambiguous. Germline V gene sequence: CDR1 MNHNS, CDR2 SASEGT. Deletions cut 0 bases from V and 5 bases from J, with 11 bases between. CDR3 length equals 14 residues.

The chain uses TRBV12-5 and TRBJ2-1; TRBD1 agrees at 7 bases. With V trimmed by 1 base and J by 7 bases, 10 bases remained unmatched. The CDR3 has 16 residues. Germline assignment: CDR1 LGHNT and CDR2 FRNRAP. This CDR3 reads CASGLGITGVMNEQFF. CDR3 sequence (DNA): TGTGCTAGTGGTTTGGGAATAACAGGGGTGATGAATGAGCAGTTCTTC.

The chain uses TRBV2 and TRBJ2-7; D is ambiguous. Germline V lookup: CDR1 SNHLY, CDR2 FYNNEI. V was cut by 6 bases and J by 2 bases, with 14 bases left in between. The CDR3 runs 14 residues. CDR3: CASSLNIVPYEQYF. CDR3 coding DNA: TGTGCCAGCAGCTTAAACATCGTCCCCTACGAGCAGTACTTC.

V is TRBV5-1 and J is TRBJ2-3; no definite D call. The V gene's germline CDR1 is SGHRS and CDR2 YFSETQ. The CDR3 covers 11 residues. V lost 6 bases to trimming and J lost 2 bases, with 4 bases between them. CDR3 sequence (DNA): TGCGCCAGCACAAACACAGATACGCAGTATTTT. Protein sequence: CASTNTDTQYF.

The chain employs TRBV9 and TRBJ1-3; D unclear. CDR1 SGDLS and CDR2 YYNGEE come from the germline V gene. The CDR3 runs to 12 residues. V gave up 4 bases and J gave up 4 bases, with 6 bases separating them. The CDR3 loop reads CASSREGNTIYF. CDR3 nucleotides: TGTGCCAGCAGCAGAGAAGGAAACACCATATATTTT.

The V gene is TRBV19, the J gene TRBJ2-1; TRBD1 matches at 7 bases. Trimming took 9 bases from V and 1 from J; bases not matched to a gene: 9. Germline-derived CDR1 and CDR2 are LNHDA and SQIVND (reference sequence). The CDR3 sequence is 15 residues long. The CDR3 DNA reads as TGTGCCAGCAGAGGGGGCGGGTCTTCCTACAATGAGCAGTTCTTC. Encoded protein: CASRGGGSSYNEQFF.

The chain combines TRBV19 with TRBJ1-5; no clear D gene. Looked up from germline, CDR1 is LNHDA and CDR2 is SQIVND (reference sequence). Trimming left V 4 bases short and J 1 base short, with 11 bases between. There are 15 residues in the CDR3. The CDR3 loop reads CASSRAPLSNQPQHF. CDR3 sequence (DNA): TGTGCCAGTAGTAGAGCACCTTTGAGCAATCAGCCCCAGCATTTT.

The CDR3 sequence is CASSQEQGTEAFF. CDR3 nucleotide sequence: TGCGCCAGCAGCCAAGAACAGGGAACTGAAGCTTTCTTT. This rearrangement joins TRBV4-1 to TRBJ1-1; maybe TRBD1 (6 bases). This CDR3 comprises 13 residues. Trimming took 0 bases from V and 5 from J, leaving 7 bases between them. The germline gives CDR1 MGHRA, CDR2 YSYEKL.

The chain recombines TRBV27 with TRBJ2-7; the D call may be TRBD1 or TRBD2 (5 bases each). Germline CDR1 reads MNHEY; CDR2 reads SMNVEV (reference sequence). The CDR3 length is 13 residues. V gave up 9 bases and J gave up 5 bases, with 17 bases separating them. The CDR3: CASRAGTYNEQYF. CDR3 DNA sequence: TGTGCCAGTAGAGCCGGGACCTATAACGAGCAGTACTTC.

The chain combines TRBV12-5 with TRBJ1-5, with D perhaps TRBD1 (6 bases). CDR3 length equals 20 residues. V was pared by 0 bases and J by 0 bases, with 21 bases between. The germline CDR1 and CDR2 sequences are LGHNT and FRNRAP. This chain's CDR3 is CASGLVPRWTESSSNQPQHF. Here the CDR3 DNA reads TGTGCTAGTGGTTTGGTGCCTCGGTGGACAGAGAGTTCTAGCAATCAGCCCCAGCATTTT.

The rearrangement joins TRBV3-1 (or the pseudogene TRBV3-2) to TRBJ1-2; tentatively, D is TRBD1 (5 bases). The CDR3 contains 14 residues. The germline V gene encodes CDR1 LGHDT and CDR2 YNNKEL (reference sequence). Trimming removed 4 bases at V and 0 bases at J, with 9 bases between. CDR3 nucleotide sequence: TGTGCCAGCAGCCCGGGGGTAGCTAACTATGGCTACACCTTC. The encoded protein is CASSPGVANYGYTF.

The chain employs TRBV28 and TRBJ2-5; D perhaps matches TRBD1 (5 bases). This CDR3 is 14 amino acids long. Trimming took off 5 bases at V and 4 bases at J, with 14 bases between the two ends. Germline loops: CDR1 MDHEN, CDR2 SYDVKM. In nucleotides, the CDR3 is TGTGCCAGCAGTACGGGCCTGGGGCGAGAGACCCAGTACTTC. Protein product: CASSTGLGRETQYF.

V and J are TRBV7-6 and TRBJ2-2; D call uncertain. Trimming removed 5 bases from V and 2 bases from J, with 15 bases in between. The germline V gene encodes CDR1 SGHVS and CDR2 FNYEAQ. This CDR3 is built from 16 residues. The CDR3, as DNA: TGTGCCAGCAGCCCCTCGGCCAGGAGTAACACCGGGGAGCTGTTTTTT. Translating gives CASSPSARSNTGELFF.

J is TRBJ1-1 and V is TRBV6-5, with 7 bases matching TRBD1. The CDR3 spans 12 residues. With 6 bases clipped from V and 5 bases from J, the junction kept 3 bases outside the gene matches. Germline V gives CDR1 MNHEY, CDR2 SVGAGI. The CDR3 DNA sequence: TGTGCCAGCAGGACAGGGCGAACTGAAGCTTTCTTT. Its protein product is CASRTGRTEAFF.

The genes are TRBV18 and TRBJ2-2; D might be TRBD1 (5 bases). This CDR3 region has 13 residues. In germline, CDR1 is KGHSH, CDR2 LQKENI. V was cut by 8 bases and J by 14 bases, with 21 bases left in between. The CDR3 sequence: CASTASGGRVLFF. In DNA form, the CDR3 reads TGTGCCAGCACTGCCTCCGGCGGCAGGGTACTGTTTTTT.

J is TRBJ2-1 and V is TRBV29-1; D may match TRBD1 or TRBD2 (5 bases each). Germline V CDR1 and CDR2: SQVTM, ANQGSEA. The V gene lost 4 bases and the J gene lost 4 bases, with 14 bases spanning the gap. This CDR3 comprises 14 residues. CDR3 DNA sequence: TGCAGCGTTGCGGGGCAGAGAGATTACAATGAGCAGTTCTTC. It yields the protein CSVAGQRDYNEQFF.

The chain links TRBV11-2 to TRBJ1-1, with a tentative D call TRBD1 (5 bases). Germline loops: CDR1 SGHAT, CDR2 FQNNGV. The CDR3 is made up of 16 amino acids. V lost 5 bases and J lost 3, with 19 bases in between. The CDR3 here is CASSNGRTRGDTEAFF. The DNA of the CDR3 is TGTGCCAGCAGCAACGGGAGAACAAGGGGCGACACTGAAGCTTTCTTT.

CDR3 sequence: CASSLTSGSLGGYTF. CDR3 in DNA: TGTGCCAGCAGTTTAACGTCAGGGAGTCTAGGCGGCTACACCTTC. The V call is TRBV28, the J call TRBJ1-2; maybe TRBD1 (5 bases). Germline CDR1 is MDHEN and CDR2 is SYDVKM. The CDR3 consists of 15 residues. V lost 2 bases and J lost 8, with 18 bases in between.

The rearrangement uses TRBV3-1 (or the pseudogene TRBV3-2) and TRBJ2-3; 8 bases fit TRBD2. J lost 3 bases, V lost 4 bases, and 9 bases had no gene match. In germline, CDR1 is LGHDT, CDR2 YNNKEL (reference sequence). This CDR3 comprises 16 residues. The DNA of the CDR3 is TGTGCCAGCAGCCGAGGAGCGGGAGTGAGTACAGATACGCAGTATTTT. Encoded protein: CASSRGAGVSTDTQYF.